This TCR beta chain comes out of a study of T cells in Graves' hyperthyroidism and ophthalmopathy. Overall study: Specimen type is peripheral blood, collected at initial diagnosis prior to any treatment. Study-level results: Blood also showed most of the thyroid clonotypes that were expanded above 0.001.

RNA transcripts served as the template for amplifying TCR beta CDR3 regions. The study used the HTBI primer set for a first-round RT-PCR of the TCR CDR3. TCRdb processed the multiplex PCR reads anew with MiXCR; each CDR3 protein has one entry. The sample includes some 300,000 distinct CDR3 sequences, approximately 18% seen only once; the top ten take under 45%. In regard to this clonotype: Antigen specificity is unknown.

The CDR3 consists of 12 residues. CDR1 DFQATT and CDR2 SNEGSKA come from the germline V gene (reference sequence). With 3 bases removed from V and 5 bases from J, the gap between germline ends came to 8 bases. This clonotype was sampled from a man over 45 with Graves' ophthalmopathy. The V call is TRBV20-1, the J call TRBJ2-1; no clear D gene. The material sequenced was blood. The CDR3 DNA reads as TGCAGTGCTAGTGGAGACCACAATGAGCAGTTCTTC. Protein: CSASGDHNEQFF.